These 13 T cell receptor beta chains were sequenced from one sample in a study of shared clonotypes between healthy human individuals (TCRdb year 2020). Libraries came from the immunoSEQ multiplex PCR assay. The clones in this table, taken by TCRdb from immuneACCESS, are in-frame only. Not every clone is retained; where verified, under half of the shortfall comes from an unresolved V gene, and the cause of the rest is unknown. The sample data list around 2,000,000 clones, and about 95% of these were observed just once. Clones ranked in the top ten supply under 0.15% of the sample. Sequencing input: naive CD4+ T cells sorted from blood. In light of the paper, this sample's cell subset or site label describes: CD45RA+ positively selected. Source of these receptors: a man aged 18 to 29 in good health.

The chain couples TRBV6-5 to TRBJ2-3; 7 nucleotides align to TRBD2. The CDR3 contains 16 residues. Germline V CDR1 and CDR2: MNHEY, SVGAGI. The trim removed 2 bases at V and 2 bases at J, leaving 7 bases unmatched. CDR3 in DNA: TGTGCCAGCAGTTACGGAACTAGCGCGGACACAGATACGCAGTATTTT. It translates to CASSYGTSADTDTQYF.

The chain is built from TRBV19 and TRBJ1-5; no firm D call. In germline, CDR1 is LNHDA, CDR2 SQIVND (reference sequence). Trimming pared 7 bases from V and 7 bases from J, leaving 17 bases between. This CDR3 comprises 14 residues. CDR3 nucleotide sequence: TGTGCCAGTACCTTGAGCGTCCTCAGACAGCCCCAGCATTTT. It codes for CASTLSVLRQPQHF.

The chain couples TRBV23-1 to TRBJ1-1, with TRBD1 matching 7 bases. TRBV23-1 has ORF status, its function being uncertain. The CDR3 sequence is 15 residues long. The junction had 5 bases not matched to a gene; V was cut back by 0 bases and J by 4 bases. CDR3 sequence (DNA): TGCGCCAGCAGTCAATCGACAGGGTCAAGCACTGAAGCTTTCTTT. It specifies CASSQSTGSSTEAFF.

The CDR3 here is CAWSSTAETGNTIYF. DNA of the CDR3: TGTGCCTGGAGTAGTACAGCGGAGACTGGAAACACCATATATTTT. The V call is TRBV30, the J call TRBJ1-3; D not certain. The CDR3 loop spans 15 amino acids. Germline CDR1 is GTSNPN and CDR2 is SVGIG (reference sequence). V lost 2 bases to trimming and J lost 2 bases, with 13 bases between them. Full variable domain (missing parts from reference TRBV30 and TRBJ1-3): SQTIHQWPATLVQPVGSPLSLECTVEGTSNPNLYWYRQAAGRGLQLLFYSVGIGQISSEVPQNLSASRPQDRQFILSSKKLLLSDSGFYLCAWSSTAETGNTIYFGEGSWLTVV.

The chain recombines TRBV5-4 with TRBJ2-2, with D possibly matching TRBD1 (6 bases). The CDR3 extends over 18 amino acids. Trimming left V 5 bases short and J 0 bases short, with 20 bases between. Germline values: CDR1 SGHNT, CDR2 YYREEE (reference sequence). This chain's CDR3 is CASSLPQTGPTNTGELFF. The DNA of the CDR3 is TGTGCCAGCAGTCTTCCCCAGACAGGCCCCACGAACACCGGGGAGCTGTTTTTT.

In its sample, this clone was seen once. The junction departs from germline at one end; a sequencing error may be responsible. The chain links TRBV15 to TRBJ2-5; a possible D gene is TRBD1 (5 bases). The CDR3 runs to 12 residues. Per the germline V gene, CDR1 is LNHNV and CDR2 is YYDKDF (reference sequence). The CDR3 nucleotides read TGTGCCACCCGCAGGGAAGGGGAGACCCAGTACTTC. Translation gives CATRREGETQYF.

In its sample, this clone was seen a few times. The CDR3 coding sequence is TGTGCCAGTAGTAACCGGGACTACACCGGGGAGCTGTTTTTT. This codes for CASSNRDYTGELFF. This sequence joins TRBV19 and TRBJ2-2; D may be TRBD2 (6 bases). The CDR3 consists of 14 residues. V gave up 4 bases and J gave up 3 bases, with 9 bases separating them. Germline V gives CDR1 LNHDA, CDR2 SQIVND (reference sequence).

The genes are TRBV6-5 and TRBJ2-1; TRBD2 matches at 7 bases. The CDR3 is 15 amino acids. Germline loops: CDR1 MNHEY, CDR2 SVGAGI. Unmatched junction bases numbered 8, after V lost 2 bases and J lost 7 bases. This CDR3 reads CASSYEVGTTNEQFF. CDR3 nucleotides: TGTGCCAGCAGTTACGAAGTCGGGACTACTAATGAGCAGTTCTTC.

The chain employs TRBV18 and TRBJ2-5; D is unclear. V dropped 2 bases and J dropped 7 bases, with 14 bases sitting between them. The CDR3 has 14 amino acids. Germline-derived CDR1 and CDR2 are KGHSH and LQKENI. The CDR3 here is CASSPELAKGTQYF. The CDR3 nucleotides read TGTGCCAGCTCACCAGAGCTCGCTAAGGGGACCCAGTACTTC.

The chain's CDR3 is CASSLKGGPLNNSPLHF. The CDR3 coding sequence is TGTGCCAGCAGCTTAAAAGGGGGCCCCCTCAATAATTCACCCCTCCACTTT. This sequence joins TRBV7-3 and TRBJ1-6; 7 bases are a match to TRBD1. CDR3 length: 17 residues. Germline assignment: CDR1 SGHTA and CDR2 FQGTGA. V lost 1 base, J lost 5 bases, and 8 bases stayed unmatched. Full variable domain (missing parts from reference TRBV7-3 and TRBJ1-6): GAGVSQTPSNKVTEKGKYVELRCDPISGHTALYWYRQSLGQGPEFLIYFQGTGAADDSGLPNDRFFAVRPEGSVSTLKIQRTERGDSAVYLCASSLKGGPLNNSPLHFGNGTRLTVT.

The chain has TRBV5-4 and TRBJ1-2, with a weak D call TRBD1 (6 bases). Germline values: CDR1 SGHNT, CDR2 YYREEE (reference sequence). V was shortened by 3 bases and J by 1 base, with 7 bases between the two germline ends. CDR3 length equals 13 residues. In DNA, the CDR3 is TGTGCCAGCAGCTACAGGGATAACTATGGCTACACCTTC. This translates into CASSYRDNYGYTF.

The rearrangement uses TRBV11-3 and TRBJ1-1; D not certain. The CDR3 has 13 residues. CDR1 is SGHNT and CDR2 is YENEEA in the germline V gene. V lost 3 bases and J lost 1, with 6 bases in between. The CDR3 sequence is CASSLGANTEAFF. The CDR3 DNA is TGTGCCAGCAGCTTGGGAGCGAACACTGAAGCTTTCTTT.

This chain connects TRBV9 to TRBJ2-3; D gene unclear. This CDR3 is built from 12 residues. The V end lost 3 bases, the J end lost 4 bases, and 6 bases lay between the germline ends. Germline values: CDR1 SGDLS, CDR2 YYNGEE. The CDR3 is CASSEQSDTQYF. DNA for the CDR3: TGTGCCAGCAGCGAACAATCAGATACGCAGTATTTT.